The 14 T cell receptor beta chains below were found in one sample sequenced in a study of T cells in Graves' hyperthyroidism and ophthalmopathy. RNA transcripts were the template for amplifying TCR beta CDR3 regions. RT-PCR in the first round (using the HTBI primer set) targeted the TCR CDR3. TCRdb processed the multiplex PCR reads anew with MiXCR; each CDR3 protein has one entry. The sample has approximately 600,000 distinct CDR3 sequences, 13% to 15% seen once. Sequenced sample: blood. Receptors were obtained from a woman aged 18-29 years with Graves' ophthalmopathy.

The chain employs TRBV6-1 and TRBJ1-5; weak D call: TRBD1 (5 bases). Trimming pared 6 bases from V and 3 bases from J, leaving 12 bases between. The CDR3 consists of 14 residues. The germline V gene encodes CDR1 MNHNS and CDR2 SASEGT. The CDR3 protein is CASSHGTDNQPQHF. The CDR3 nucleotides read TGTGCCAGCAGCCATGGGACGGACAATCAGCCCCAGCATTTT.

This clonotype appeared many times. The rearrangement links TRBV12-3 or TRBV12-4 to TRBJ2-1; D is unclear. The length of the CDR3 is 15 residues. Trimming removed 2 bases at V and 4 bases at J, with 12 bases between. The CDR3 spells CASSLSRRSYNEQFF. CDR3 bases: TGTGCCAGCAGTTTAAGCAGGCGATCTTACAATGAGCAGTTCTTC.

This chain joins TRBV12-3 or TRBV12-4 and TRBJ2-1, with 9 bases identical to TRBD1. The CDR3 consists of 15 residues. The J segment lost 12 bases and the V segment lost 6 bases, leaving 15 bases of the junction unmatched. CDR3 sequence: CASSQTGGAVGMQFF. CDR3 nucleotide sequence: TGTGCCAGCAGCCAGACAGGGGGAGCCGTGGGGATGCAGTTCTTC.

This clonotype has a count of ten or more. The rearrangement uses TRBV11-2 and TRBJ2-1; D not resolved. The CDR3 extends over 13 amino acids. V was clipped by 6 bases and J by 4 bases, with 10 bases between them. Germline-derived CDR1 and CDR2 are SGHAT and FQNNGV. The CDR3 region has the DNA TGTGCCAGCAGTATACGACAATACAATGAGCAGTTCTTC. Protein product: CASSIRQYNEQFF.

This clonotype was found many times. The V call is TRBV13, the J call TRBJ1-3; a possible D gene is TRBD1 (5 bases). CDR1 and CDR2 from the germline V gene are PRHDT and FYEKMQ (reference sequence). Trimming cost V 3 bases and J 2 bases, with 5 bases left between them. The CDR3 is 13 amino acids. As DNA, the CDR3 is TGTGCCAGCAGCTTCAGGGCTGGAAACACCATATATTTT. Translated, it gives CASSFRAGNTIYF.

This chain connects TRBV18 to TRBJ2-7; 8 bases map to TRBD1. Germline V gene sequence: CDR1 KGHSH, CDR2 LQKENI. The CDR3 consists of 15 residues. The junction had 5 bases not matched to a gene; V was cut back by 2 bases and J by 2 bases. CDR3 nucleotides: TGTGCCAGCTCACCAGGTCGGACAGGGACCTACGAGCAGTACTTC. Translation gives CASSPGRTGTYEQYF.

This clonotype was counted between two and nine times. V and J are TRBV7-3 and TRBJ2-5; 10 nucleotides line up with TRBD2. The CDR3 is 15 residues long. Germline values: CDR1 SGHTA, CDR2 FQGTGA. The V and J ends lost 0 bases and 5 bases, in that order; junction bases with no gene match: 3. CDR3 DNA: TGTGCCAGCAGCTTAACAGCGGGAGGGCCGGAGACCCAGTACTTC. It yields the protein CASSLTAGGPETQYF. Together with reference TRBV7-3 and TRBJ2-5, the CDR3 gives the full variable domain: GAGVSQTPSNKVTEKGKYVELRCDPISGHTALYWYRQSLGQGPEFLIYFQGTGAADDSGLPNDRFFAVRPEGSVSTLKIQRTERGDSAVYLCASSLTAGGPETQYFGPGTRLLVL.

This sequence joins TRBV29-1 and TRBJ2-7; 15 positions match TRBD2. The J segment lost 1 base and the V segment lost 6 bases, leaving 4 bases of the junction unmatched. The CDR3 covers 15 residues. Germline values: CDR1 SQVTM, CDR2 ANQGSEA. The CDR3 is CSVGTSGRLSYEQYF. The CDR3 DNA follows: TGCAGCGTAGGGACTAGCGGGAGGCTATCCTACGAGCAGTACTTC.

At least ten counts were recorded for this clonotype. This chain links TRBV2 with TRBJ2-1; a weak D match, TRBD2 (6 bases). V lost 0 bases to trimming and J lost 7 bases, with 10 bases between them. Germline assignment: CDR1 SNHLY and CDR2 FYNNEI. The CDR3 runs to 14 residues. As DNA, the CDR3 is TGTGCCAGCAGTGAAGCTTCGGGGGATAATGAGCAGTTCTTC. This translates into CASSEASGDNEQFF.

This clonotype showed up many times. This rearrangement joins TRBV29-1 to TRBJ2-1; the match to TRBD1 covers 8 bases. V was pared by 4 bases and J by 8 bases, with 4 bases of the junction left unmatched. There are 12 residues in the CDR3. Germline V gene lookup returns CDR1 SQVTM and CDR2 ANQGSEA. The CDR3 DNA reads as TGCAGCGTTGCGACAGGGGCCGATGAGCAGTTCTTC. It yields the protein CSVATGADEQFF.

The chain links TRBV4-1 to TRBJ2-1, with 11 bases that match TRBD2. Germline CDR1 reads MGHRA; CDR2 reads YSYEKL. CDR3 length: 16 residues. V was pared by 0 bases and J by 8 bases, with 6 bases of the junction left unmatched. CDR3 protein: CASSQEPSGRWDEQFF. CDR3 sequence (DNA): TGCGCCAGCAGCCAAGAGCCTAGCGGGAGGTGGGATGAGCAGTTCTTC.

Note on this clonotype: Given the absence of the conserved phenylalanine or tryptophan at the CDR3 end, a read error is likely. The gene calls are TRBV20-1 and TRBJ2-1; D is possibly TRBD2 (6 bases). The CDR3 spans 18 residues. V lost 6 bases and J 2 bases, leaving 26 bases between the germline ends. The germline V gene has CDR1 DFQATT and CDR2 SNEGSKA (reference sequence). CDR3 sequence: CSAKRGKGLLKTYNEQFL. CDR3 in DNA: TGCAGTGCGAAACGGGGGAAAGGCCTACTAAAGACCTACAATGAGCAGTTCCTC.

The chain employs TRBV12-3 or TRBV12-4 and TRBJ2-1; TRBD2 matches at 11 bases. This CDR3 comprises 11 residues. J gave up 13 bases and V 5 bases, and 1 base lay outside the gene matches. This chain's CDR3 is CASSGTSGQFF. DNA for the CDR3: TGTGCCAGCAGTGGGACTAGCGGACAGTTCTTC.

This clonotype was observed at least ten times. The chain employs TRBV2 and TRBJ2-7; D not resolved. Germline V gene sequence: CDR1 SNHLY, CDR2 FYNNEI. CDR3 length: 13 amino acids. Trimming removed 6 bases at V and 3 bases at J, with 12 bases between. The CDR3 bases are TGTGCCAGCAGGCCAGGCGATAACTACGAGCAGTACTTC. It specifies CASRPGDNYEQYF.